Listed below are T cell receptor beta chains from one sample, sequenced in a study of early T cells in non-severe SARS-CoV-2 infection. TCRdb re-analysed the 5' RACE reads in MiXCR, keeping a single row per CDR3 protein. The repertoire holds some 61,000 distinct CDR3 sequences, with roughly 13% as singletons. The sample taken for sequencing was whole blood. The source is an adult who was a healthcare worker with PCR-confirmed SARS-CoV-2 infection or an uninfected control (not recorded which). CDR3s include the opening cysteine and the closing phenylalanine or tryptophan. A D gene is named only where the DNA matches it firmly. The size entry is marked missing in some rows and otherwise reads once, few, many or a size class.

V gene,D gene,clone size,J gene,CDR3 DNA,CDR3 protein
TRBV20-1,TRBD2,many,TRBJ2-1,TGCAGTGCTAGACTAGCGGGAGTTAAAATCTACAATGAGCAGTTCTTC,CSARLAGVKIYNEQFF
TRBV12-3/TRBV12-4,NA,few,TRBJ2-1,TGTGCCAGCACCCCTAAGGTAGAGCAGTTCTTC,CASTPKVEQFF
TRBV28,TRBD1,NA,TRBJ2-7,TGTGCCAGCAGCCTCCCCGAGGGGACAGGGTCCCACAAGCAGTACTTC,CASSLPEGTGSHKQYF
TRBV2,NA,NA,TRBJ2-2,TGTGCCAGCAGTGAGATTAGGGGGAACACCGGGGAGCTGTTTTTT,CASSEIRGNTGELFF
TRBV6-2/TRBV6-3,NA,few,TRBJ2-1,TGTGCCAGCAGTTACTTTCTCAGGCAGAGCTCCTACAATGAGCAGTTCTTC,CASSYFLRQSSYNEQFF
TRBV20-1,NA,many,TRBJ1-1,TGCAGTGCTAGTTCGTCGGGTTTACCTGAAGCTTTCTTT,CSASSSGLPEAFF
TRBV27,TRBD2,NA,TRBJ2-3,TGTGCCAGCAGTTATCTAGCGGGAGATACGCAGTATTTT,CASSYLAGDTQYF
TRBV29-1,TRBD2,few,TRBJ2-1,TGCAGCGTAGACACTAGCGGAGCCTCCTACAATGAGCAGTTCTTC,CSVDTSGASYNEQFF
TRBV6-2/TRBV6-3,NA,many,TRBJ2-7,TGTGCCAGCAGTTACCAGTTCGGCGAGCAGTACTTC,CASSYQFGEQYF
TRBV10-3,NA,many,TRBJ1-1,TGTGCCATCAGTGAGTCAACGGGGTTGTTAGGGAACACTGAAGCTTTCTTT,CAISESTGLLGNTEAFF
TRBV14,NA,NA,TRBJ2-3,TGTGCCAGCAGCCTAAGTTACACGCAGTATTTT,CASSLSYTQYF
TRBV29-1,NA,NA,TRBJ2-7,TGCAGCGTTATTTGGGGCTACGAGCAGTACTTC,CSVIWGYEQYF
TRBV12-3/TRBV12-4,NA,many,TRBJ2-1,TGTGCCAGCAGGCCCCAGGTCCTGGGTAACAATGAGCAGTTCTTC,CASRPQVLGNNEQFF
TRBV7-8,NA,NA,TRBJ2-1,TGTGCCAGCAGTGCCCGGGCGATTGGGCTAGTACGGGGGAATGAGCAGTTCTTC,CASSARAIGLVRGNEQFF
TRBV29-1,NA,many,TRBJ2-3,TGCAGCGTCTCCGGGGGAGATACGCAGTATTTT,CSVSGGDTQYF
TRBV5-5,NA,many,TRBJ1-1,TGTGCCAGCAGCTTGGCGGGGTTAACTGAAGCTTTCTTT,CASSLAGLTEAFF
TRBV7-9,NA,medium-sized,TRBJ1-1,TGTGCCAGCAGCCCTCATTCCGGCGAAGCTTTCTTT,CASSPHSGEAFF
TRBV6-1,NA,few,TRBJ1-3,TGTGCCAGCAGCGAAGGTTCTGGAAACACCATATATTTT,CASSEGSGNTIYF
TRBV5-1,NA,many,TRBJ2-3,TGCGCCAGCAGCTTGTTTGTAACAGATACGCAGTATTTT,CASSLFVTDTQYF
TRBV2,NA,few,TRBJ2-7,TGTGCCAGCAGCCAAGCCCCCGGACAAGACTACGAGCAGTACTTC,CASSQAPGQDYEQYF
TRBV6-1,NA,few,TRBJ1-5,TGTGCCAGCAGTACTACCTATAGCAATCAGCCCCAGCATTTT,CASSTTYSNQPQHF
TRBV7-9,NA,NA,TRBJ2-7,TGTGCCATCCCCGGCGAGGGCTACGAGCAGTACTTC,CAIPGEGYEQYF
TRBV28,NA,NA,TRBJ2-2,TGTGCCAGCAGTCCCCAACCTTCGAACACCGGGGAGCTGTTTTTT,CASSPQPSNTGELFF
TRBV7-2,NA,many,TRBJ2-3,TGTGCCAGCAGCTTAGGGGAAGGGTGGGTTACAGATACGCAGTATTTT,CASSLGEGWVTDTQYF
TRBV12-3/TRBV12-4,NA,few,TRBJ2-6,TGTGCCAGCAGTTTAACGGCTGGGGCCAACGTCCTGACTTTC,CASSLTAGANVLTF
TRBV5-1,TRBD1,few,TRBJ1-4,TGCGCCAGCAGACCGAGTACAGGGGTGAATGAAAAACTGTTTTTT,CASRPSTGVNEKLFF
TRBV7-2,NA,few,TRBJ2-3,TGTGCCAGCAGCAGCAAGGGGGGAAGCACAGATACGCAGTATTTT,CASSSKGGSTDTQYF
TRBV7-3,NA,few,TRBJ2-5,TGTGCCAGCAGCTTGACAGACCAAGAGACCCAGTACTTC,CASSLTDQETQYF